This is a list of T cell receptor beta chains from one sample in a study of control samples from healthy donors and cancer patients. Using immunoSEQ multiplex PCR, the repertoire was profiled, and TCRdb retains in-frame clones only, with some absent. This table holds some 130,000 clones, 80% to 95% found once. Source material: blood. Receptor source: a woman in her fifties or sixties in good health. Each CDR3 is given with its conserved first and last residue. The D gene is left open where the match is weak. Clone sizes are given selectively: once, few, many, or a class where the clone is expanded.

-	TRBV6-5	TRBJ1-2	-	CASRVEIGYTF	TGTGCCAGCAGGGTAGAGATCGGCTACACCTTC
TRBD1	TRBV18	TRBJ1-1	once	CASSPSGQGSEAFF	TGTGCCAGCTCACCATCGGGACAGGGTTCTGAAGCTTTCTTT
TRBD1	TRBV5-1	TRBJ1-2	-	CASSGAGTGSYGYTF	TGCGCCAGCAGCGGAGCCGGGACAGGAAGCTATGGCTACACCTTC
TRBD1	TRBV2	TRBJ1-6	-	CASRQQGAADSPLHF	TGTGCCAGCAGACAACAGGGGGCAGCGGATTCACCCCTCCACTTT
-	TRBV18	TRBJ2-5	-	CASSPGETQYF	TGTGCCAGCTCACCGGGAGAGACCCAGTACTTC
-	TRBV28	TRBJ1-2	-	CASSGQGRLGYGYTF	TGTGCCAGCAGTGGTCAGGGGCGCCTAGGGTATGGCTACACCTTC
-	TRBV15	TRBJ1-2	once	CATRPPGESVGYTF	TGTGCCACCAGACCTCCAGGGGAATCTGTTGGCTACACCTTC
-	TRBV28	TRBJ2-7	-	CASRYPGRPYEQYF	TGTGCCAGCAGATACCCGGGTCGACCATACGAGCAGTACTTC
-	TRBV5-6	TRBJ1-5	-	CASSLGNQPQHF	TGTGCCAGCAGCTTAGGTAATCAGCCCCAGCATTTT
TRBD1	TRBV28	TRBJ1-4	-	CASSSGTVDEKLFF	TGTGCCAGCAGCTCCGGGACAGTAGATGAAAAACTGTTTTTT
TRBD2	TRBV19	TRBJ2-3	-	CATRTSGGDTQYF	TGTGCCACCAGGACTAGCGGCGGAGATACGCAGTATTTT
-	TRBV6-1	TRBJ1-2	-	CASSDRSYGYTF	TGTGCCAGCAGTGACAGGTCCTATGGCTACACCTTC
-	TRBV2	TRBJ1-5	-	CASSLGPYPNQPQHF	TGTGCCAGCAGTCTTGGGCCCTACCCAAATCAGCCCCAGCATTTT
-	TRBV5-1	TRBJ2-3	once	CASCPRGAHTDTQYF	TGCGCCAGCTGTCCTAGAGGGGCCCACACAGATACGCAGTATTTT
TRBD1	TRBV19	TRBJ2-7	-	CASSPTGTGGHEQYF	TGTGCCAGTAGTCCGACCGGGACAGGGGGCCACGAGCAGTACTTC
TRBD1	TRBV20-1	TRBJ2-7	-	CSAGQGYEQYF	TGCAGTGCTGGACAGGGTTACGAGCAGTACTTC
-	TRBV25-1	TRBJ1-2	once	CASSSGRVNGYTF	TGTGCCAGCAGCAGTGGCAGGGTAAATGGCTACACCTTC
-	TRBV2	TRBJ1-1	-	CASMRVGESGEAFF	TGTGCCAGCATGAGGGTCGGGGAATCTGGTGAAGCTTTCTTT
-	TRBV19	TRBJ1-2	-	CASSPSLPQGRNYGYTF	TGTGCCAGTAGTCCCTCCCTACCCCAGGGTCGTAACTATGGCTACACCTTC
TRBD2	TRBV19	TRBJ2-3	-	CASRLTSGRGYTQYF	TGTGCCAGTAGATTGACTAGCGGGAGAGGGTATACGCAGTATTTT
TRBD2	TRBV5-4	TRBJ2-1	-	CASSFPLAGASQFF	TGTGCCAGCAGCTTCCCCCTAGCGGGTGCCTCGCAGTTCTTC
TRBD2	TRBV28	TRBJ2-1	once	CASRAGLAYHEQFF	TGTGCCAGCAGAGCGGGACTAGCGTACCATGAGCAGTTCTTC
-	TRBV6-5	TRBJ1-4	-	CASRNPDLWNGLFF	TGTGCCAGCAGGAACCCTGATCTTTGGAACGGACTGTTTTTT
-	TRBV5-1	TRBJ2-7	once	CASGARDGSSYEQYF	TGCGCCAGCGGAGCTAGAGACGGCAGCTCCTACGAGCAGTACTTC
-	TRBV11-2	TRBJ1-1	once	CASSGQRSFF	TGTGCCAGCAGCGGCCAGCGGAGCTTCTTT
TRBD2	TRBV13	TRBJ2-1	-	CASSLYVRVFGRGGANEQFF	TGTGCCAGCAGCTTATATGTACGTGTTTTCGGGCGGGGGGGCGCGAATGAGCAGTTCTTC
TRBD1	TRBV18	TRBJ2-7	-	CASSPRQGARGEQYF	TGTGCCAGCTCACCAAGACAGGGGGCGCGAGGCGAGCAGTACTTC
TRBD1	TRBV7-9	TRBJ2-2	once	CASSLPGQGVNTGELFF	TGTGCCAGCAGCTTACCGGGACAGGGGGTGAACACCGGGGAGCTGTTTTTT
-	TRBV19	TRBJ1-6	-	CASTRASSYNSPLHF	TGTGCCAGTACAAGGGCATCCTCCTATAATTCACCCCTCCACTTT
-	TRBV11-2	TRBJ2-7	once	CASSLRVGRRPYEQYF	TGTGCCAGCAGCTTACGGGTTGGGAGGCGCCCCTACGAGCAGTACTTC
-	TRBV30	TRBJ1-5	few	CAWSTGYSNQPQHF	TGTGCCTGGAGCACAGGTTATAGCAATCAGCCCCAGCATTTT
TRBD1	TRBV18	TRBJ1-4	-	CASSHGTGDEKLFF	TGTGCCAGCTCACACGGGACAGGTGATGAAAAACTGTTTTTT
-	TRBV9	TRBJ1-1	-	CASTPSGGNTEAFF	TGTGCCAGCACCCCAAGCGGGGGAAACACTGAAGCTTTCTTT
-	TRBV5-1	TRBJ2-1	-	CASSSTVSSYNEQFF	TGCGCCAGCAGCTCGACAGTGAGCTCCTACAATGAGCAGTTCTTC
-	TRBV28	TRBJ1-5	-	CASSRQKGGNQPQHF	TGTGCCAGCAGTCGGCAGAAGGGGGGTAATCAGCCCCAGCATTTT
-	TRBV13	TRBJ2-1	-	CASSFSRLNEQFF	TGTGCCAGCAGCTTTTCTAGGCTCAATGAGCAGTTCTTC
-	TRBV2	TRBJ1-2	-	CASSEARPRGPRIVNYGYTF	TGTGCCAGCAGTGAAGCTCGGCCCCGGGGACCCAGAATCGTTAACTATGGCTACACCTTC
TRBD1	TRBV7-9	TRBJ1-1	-	CASSPTGGRTEAFF	TGTGCCAGCAGCCCTACAGGGGGCAGGACTGAAGCTTTCTTT
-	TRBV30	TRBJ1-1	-	CAWSVYGLRTEAFF	TGTGCCTGGAGTGTTTACGGGCTGCGCACTGAAGCTTTCTTT
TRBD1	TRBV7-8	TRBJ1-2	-	CASSLGQGGPYGYTF	TGTGCCAGCAGCTTAGGGCAGGGGGGCCCCTATGGCTACACCTTC
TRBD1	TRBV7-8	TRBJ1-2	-	CASRPTGEYGYTF	TGTGCCAGCAGGCCGACAGGGGAATATGGCTACACCTTC
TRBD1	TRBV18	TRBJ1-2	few	CASSTTGKGYTF	TGTGCCAGCTCAACGACAGGGAAAGGCTACACCTTC
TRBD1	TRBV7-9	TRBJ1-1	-	CASSLGSGTGVHTEAFF	TGTGCCAGCTCCCTAGGGTCCGGGACAGGGGTGCACACTGAAGCTTTCTTT
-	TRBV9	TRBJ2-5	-	CASSQGPTSGETQYF	TGTGCCAGCAGCCAAGGACCGACGTCGGGGGAGACCCAGTACTTC
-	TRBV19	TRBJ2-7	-	CASRDLSFLGEQYF	TGTGCCAGTAGGGACTTGTCCTTCTTGGGTGAGCAGTACTTC